Each of the 19 T cell receptor beta chains below was sequenced from the same sample in a study of Ad26.COV2.S vaccination and SARS-CoV-2 variants. Profiled with immunoSEQ multiplex PCR; TCRdb holds only in-frame clones, not every one. The profile shows roughly 400,000 clones, about 90% of them singletons. This sample's treatment: 19 received Ad26.COV2.S at low or high dose, single or two shots; several received placebo; per-sample allocation not given. Specimens were obtained on day 63 following the first vaccine or placebo injection. Here the sequenced sample was peripheral blood, taken in a trial of Ad26.COV2.S vaccine versus placebo. Source of these receptors: a person between 18 and 59 years old who received the Ad26.COV2.S COVID-19 vaccine or a placebo.

This clone was seen more than once but under ten times. The V gene is TRBV7-2, the J gene TRBJ1-3; D is unresolved. Germline values: CDR1 SGHTA, CDR2 FQGNSA. The CDR3 spans 15 residues. Between the trimmed V and J ends, which lost 1 base and 4 bases, there was a span of 11 bases. CDR3 loop: CASSLEGELGNTIYF. The CDR3 region has the DNA TGTGCCAGCAGCTTAGAGGGCGAGCTCGGAAACACCATATATTTT.

The chain uses TRBV30 and TRBJ2-7; D is uncertain. Looked up from germline, CDR1 is GTSNPN and CDR2 is SVGIG (reference sequence). This CDR3 is built from 11 residues. V dropped 1 base and J dropped 7 bases, with 8 bases sitting between them. The CDR3, as DNA: TGTGCCTGGAGTGAGTTTGGGGAGCAGTACTTC. It codes for CAWSEFGEQYF.

This chain connects TRBV7-2 to TRBJ2-1; 9 bases fit TRBD2. The CDR3 consists of 15 residues. V was pared by 7 bases and J by 15 bases, with 19 bases of the junction left unmatched. The V gene's germline CDR1 is SGHTA and CDR2 FQGNSA. As DNA, the CDR3 is TGTGCCAGCACCCCTTTAGCGGGAGCGCCGCTAGGGCTGTTCTTC. Its translation: CASTPLAGAPLGLFF.

The chain employs TRBV7-9 and TRBJ1-2; 7 bases fit TRBD1. Germline V lookup: CDR1 SEHNR, CDR2 FQNEAQ (reference sequence). The length of the CDR3 is 16 residues. Trimming removed 4 bases from V and 7 bases from J; junction bases left unmatched: 15. This chain's CDR3 is CASSSPKEGARSGYTF. For the CDR3, the DNA is TGTGCCAGCAGCTCCCCCAAGGAGGGGGCAAGGAGTGGCTACACCTTC.

The rearrangement joins TRBV5-1 to TRBJ1-1; D perhaps matches TRBD1 (5 bases). Trimming shortened V by 2 bases and J by 1 base, and 9 bases separated the two germline ends. CDR1 is SGHRS, CDR2 YFSETQ, per germline. The CDR3 has 14 amino acids. The CDR3 loop is CASSLATENTEAFF. CDR3 DNA sequence: TGCGCCAGCAGCTTAGCGACAGAGAACACTGAAGCTTTCTTT.

J is TRBJ2-2 and V is TRBV2, with unresolved D. Germline V gives CDR1 SNHLY, CDR2 FYNNEI. The CDR3 runs to 14 residues. Trimming removed 6 bases at V and 5 bases at J, with 13 bases between. The CDR3 here is CASSLEGLTGELFF. The CDR3 DNA sequence: TGTGCCAGCAGCTTAGAAGGGCTAACCGGGGAGCTGTTTTTT.

V and J are TRBV19 and TRBJ2-6; no clear D gene. CDR3 length equals 15 residues. Deletions cut 2 bases from V and 0 bases from J, with 5 bases between. The V gene's germline CDR1 is LNHDA and CDR2 SQIVND (reference sequence). CDR3: CASSIFDSGANVLTF. CDR3 DNA: TGTGCCAGTAGTATATTTGACTCTGGGGCCAACGTCCTGACTTTC.

The chain has TRBV27 and TRBJ2-7, with D possibly being TRBD1 (5 bases). Germline loops: CDR1 MNHEY, CDR2 SMNVEV (reference sequence). V was pared by 2 bases and J by 3 bases, with 14 bases between. The CDR3 spans 15 residues. CDR3 in DNA: TGTGCCAGCAGTTTAACACAGGAGATAAACTACGAGCAGTACTTC. Its protein is CASSLTQEINYEQYF.

The chain is built from TRBV5-6 and TRBJ2-7; 9 nucleotides agree with TRBD2. V was pared by 3 bases and J by 3 bases, with 7 bases of the junction left unmatched. CDR3 length: 15 residues. Germline V gives CDR1 SGHDT, CDR2 YYEEEE. The DNA for the CDR3 is TGTGCCAGCAGCTCCGGGACTAGCCCACACTACGAGCAGTACTTC. As protein: CASSSGTSPHYEQYF.

The chain has TRBV6-1 and TRBJ2-5, with a possible D match to TRBD1 (6 bases). V lost 3 bases, J lost 4 bases, and 12 bases lay in between. Germline V gene lookup returns CDR1 MNHNS and CDR2 SASEGT. The CDR3 spans 14 residues. The chain's CDR3 is CASSDGTGLETQYF. The CDR3 DNA is TGTGCCAGCAGTGATGGCACAGGGCTAGAGACCCAGTACTTC.

The gene calls are TRBV9 and TRBJ2-3, with 8 positions matching TRBD2. V dropped 5 bases and J dropped 3; count of bases not matched to a gene: 8. The V gene's germline CDR1 is SGDLS and CDR2 YYNGEE. The CDR3 consists of 15 residues. The CDR3 coding sequence is TGTGCCAGCAGTGAGGGCCGACTAGCGACAGATACGCAGTATTTT. This translates into CASSEGRLATDTQYF.

This clone has only a few counts. V usage is TRBV2 and J usage is TRBJ2-1; no clear D. Per the germline V gene, CDR1 is SNHLY and CDR2 is FYNNEI. The CDR3 loop spans 11 amino acids. Trimming took off 2 bases at V and 8 bases at J, with 4 bases between the two ends. The CDR3 loop is CASSETHEQFF. The CDR3 nucleotides read TGTGCCAGCAGTGAAACCCATGAGCAGTTCTTC.

This chain connects TRBV6-5 to TRBJ2-7, with D unresolved. Germline V gives CDR1 MNHEY, CDR2 SVGAGI. The V and J ends lost 7 bases and 0 bases respectively, with 13 bases between them. This CDR3 comprises 14 residues. The CDR3 nucleotides are TGTGCCAGCACCCCGGGTTGGAGCTCCTACGAGCAGTACTTC. It is translated as CASTPGWSSYEQYF.

The chain recombines TRBV2 with TRBJ2-7; D gene unclear. Between the trimmed V and J ends, which lost 6 bases and 3 bases, there was a span of 12 bases. This CDR3 has 13 amino acids. CDR1 and CDR2 (germline): SNHLY, FYNNEI. The CDR3 loop reads CASSPESLYEQYF. CDR3 coding DNA: TGTGCCAGCAGCCCAGAGAGCCTCTACGAGCAGTACTTC.

This rearrangement joins TRBV5-4 to TRBJ2-5, with 8 bases matching TRBD2. The germline CDR1 and CDR2 sequences are SGHNT and YYREEE (reference sequence). The CDR3 sequence is 15 residues long. V was clipped by 0 bases and J by 3 bases; unmatched bases: 4. The CDR3 loop is CASSLAGRGEETQYF. CDR3 in DNA: TGTGCCAGCAGCTTGGCCGGGCGGGGGGAAGAGACCCAGTACTTC. The variable domain in full, completed from reference TRBV5-4 and TRBJ2-5, reads ETGVTQSPTHLIKTRGQQVTLRCSSQSGHNTVSWYQQALGQGPQFIFQYYREEENGRGNFPPRFSGLQFPNYSSELNVNALELDDSALYLCASSLAGRGEETQYFGPGTRLLVL.

V usage is TRBV9 and J usage is TRBJ2-1, with 11 bases that match TRBD2. Germline CDR1 reads SGDLS; CDR2 reads YYNGEE. The length of the CDR3 is 15 residues. Trimming removed 2 bases from V and 6 bases from J; junction bases left unmatched: 4. The CDR3 reads CASSVGTSGSNEQFF. DNA for the CDR3: TGTGCCAGCAGCGTTGGGACTAGCGGCTCCAATGAGCAGTTCTTC. Variable domain in full (rest from reference TRBV9 and TRBJ2-1): DSGVTQTPKHLITATGQRVTLRCSPRSGDLSVYWYQQSLDQGLQFLIQYYNGEERAKGNILERFSAQQFPDLHSELNLSSLELGDSALYFCASSVGTSGSNEQFFGPGTRLTVL.

The rearrangement uses TRBV7-2 and TRBJ2-5; 13 nucleotides line up with TRBD2. This CDR3 region has 15 residues. J lost 5 bases, V lost 5 bases, and 5 bases had no gene match. Germline-derived CDR1 and CDR2 are SGHTA and FQGNSA. For the CDR3, the DNA is TGTGCCAGCAGCCGGACTAGCGGGAGCGGGGAGACCCAGTACTTC. This sequence encodes CASSRTSGSGETQYF.

The chain recombines TRBV5-1 with TRBJ2-5; TRBD2 matches at 7 bases. The CDR3 extends over 14 amino acids. CDR1 and CDR2 from the germline V gene are SGHRS and YFSETQ. V dropped 3 bases and J dropped 3; count of bases not matched to a gene: 5. DNA for the CDR3: TGCGCCAGCAGCTACGCAGGGAGGGAAGAGACCCAGTACTTC. This codes for CASSYAGREETQYF.

The V and J genes are TRBV2 and TRBJ1-6; 12 positions agree with TRBD1. The V gene end was trimmed by 2 bases and the J gene end by 7 bases; junction bases not matched to a gene: 9. The CDR3 extends over 18 amino acids. CDR1 and CDR2 from the germline V gene are SNHLY and FYNNEI. The CDR3 DNA reads as TGTGCCAGCAGTGAAAGAAGGGGACAGGGGGCATTGAATTCACCCCTCCACTTT. Translating it yields CASSERRGQGALNSPLHF.